This TCR beta chain was obtained from a study of cytomegalovirus exposure and HLA in healthy donors. Notes on the study in general: The authors listed 150 to 200 TCR beta chains as cytomegalovirus-associated. V- and J-gene trimming of TCR beta was linked (in a later analysis) to a missense DCLRE1C variant. There were some public TCRs occurring in many donors, but most TCR sequences were rare.

Of note for this clone: Antigen: not known.

The germline V and J ends were trimmed by 2 bases and 5 bases, with 16 bases remaining between them. The CDR3 sequence is 15 residues long. Germline CDR1 reads SGHKS; CDR2 reads YYEKEE (reference sequence). PCR employed 60 Vbeta and 13 Jbeta primers. Produced via immunoSEQ multiplex PCR; TCRdb's table is partial and in-frame only. The repertoire table contains roughly 82,000 clones. The genes are TRBV5-5 and TRBJ2-5; weak D call: TRBD1 (7 bases). Sequenced material: PBMCs. This receptor was identified in a woman in her sixties or seventies in good health and CMV-seronegative. The CDR3 reads CASSLMTSGGETQYF. CDR3 nucleotides: TGTGCCAGCAGCTTAATGACTTCAGGGGGGGAGACCCAGTACTTC. Full variable domain (missing parts from reference TRBV5-5 and TRBJ2-5): DAGVTQSPTHLIKTRGQQVTLRCSPISGHKSVSWYQQVLGQGPQFIFQYYEKEERGRGNFPDRFSARQFPNYSSELNVNALLLGDSALYLCASSLMTSGGETQYFGPGTRLLVL.